The sequence of this T cell receptor (beta chain) was determined in a study of blood T cell repertoires in COVID-19. About the study: Acute-phase and convalescent COVID-19 samples originated in the United States, Italy and Spain. PBMCs, B-cell-depleted T cells, or T cells provided the cDNA or gDNA that made up the material.

CDR1 is SGHTA and CDR2 is FQGNSA in the germline V gene. This CDR3 has 13 amino acids. With 7 bases clipped from V and 7 bases from J, the junction kept 7 bases outside the gene matches. Authors' processing steps: Estimation of nucleated cell counts relied on the amplification of reference gene primers. Profiling relied on immunoSEQ multiplex PCR, and the TCRdb table lists in-frame clones only, not all of them. V and J calls and clone size are as listed in that table; D and trimming were resolved from the DNA. The table includes roughly 97,000 clones, approximately 90% detected once. This clonotype originated in a man between 60 and 75 years old with acute or convalescent COVID-19. Sequencing was performed on peripheral blood. The V and J genes are TRBV7-2 and TRBJ1-2, with 9 bases aligning to TRBD1. The CDR3 bases are TGTGCCAGCACCAACGACAGGGGGTCTGGCTACACCTTC. It is translated as CASTNDRGSGYTF.